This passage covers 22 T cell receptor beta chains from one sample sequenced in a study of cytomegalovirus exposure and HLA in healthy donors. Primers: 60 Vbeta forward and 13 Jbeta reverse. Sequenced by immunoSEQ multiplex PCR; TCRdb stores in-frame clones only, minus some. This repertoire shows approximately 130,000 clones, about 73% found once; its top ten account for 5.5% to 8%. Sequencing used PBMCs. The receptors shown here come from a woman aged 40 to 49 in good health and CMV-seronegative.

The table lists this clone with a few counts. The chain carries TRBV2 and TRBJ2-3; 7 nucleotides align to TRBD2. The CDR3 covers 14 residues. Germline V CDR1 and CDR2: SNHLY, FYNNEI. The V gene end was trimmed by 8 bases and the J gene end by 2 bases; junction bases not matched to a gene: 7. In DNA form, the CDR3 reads TGTGCCAGCCTGGGACTACTCTCCACAGATACGCAGTATTTT. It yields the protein CASLGLLSTDTQYF.

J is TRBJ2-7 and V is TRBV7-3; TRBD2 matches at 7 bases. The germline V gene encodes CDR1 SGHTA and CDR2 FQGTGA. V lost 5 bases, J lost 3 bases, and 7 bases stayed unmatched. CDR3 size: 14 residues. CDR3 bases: TGTGCCAGCAGCCCGAACGGCGGGAGCTACGAGCAGTACTTC. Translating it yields CASSPNGGSYEQYF.

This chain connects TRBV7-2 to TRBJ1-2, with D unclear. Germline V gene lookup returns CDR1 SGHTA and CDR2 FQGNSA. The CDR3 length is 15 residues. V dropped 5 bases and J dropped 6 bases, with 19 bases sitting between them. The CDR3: CASSKDGSVLDGYTF. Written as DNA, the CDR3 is TGTGCCAGCAGCAAAGATGGCAGTGTATTGGATGGCTACACCTTC. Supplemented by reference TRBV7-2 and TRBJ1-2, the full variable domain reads GAGVSQSPSNKVTEKGKDVELRCDPISGHTALYWYRQSLGQGLEFLIYFQGNSAPDKSGLPSDRFSAERTGGSVSTLTIQRTQQEDSAVYLCASSKDGSVLDGYTFGSGTRLTVV.

The CDR3 sequence is CSAQGLAGEGVSYEQYF. The CDR3 DNA reads TGCAGCGCCCAGGGACTAGCGGGAGAAGGGGTCTCCTACGAGCAGTACTTC. This rearrangement joins TRBV29-1 to TRBJ2-7, with 14 bases that match TRBD2. CDR1 and CDR2 from the germline V gene are SQVTM and ANQGSEA. The V and J ends lost 7 bases and 0 bases, in that order; junction bases with no gene match: 11. The CDR3 loop spans 17 amino acids.

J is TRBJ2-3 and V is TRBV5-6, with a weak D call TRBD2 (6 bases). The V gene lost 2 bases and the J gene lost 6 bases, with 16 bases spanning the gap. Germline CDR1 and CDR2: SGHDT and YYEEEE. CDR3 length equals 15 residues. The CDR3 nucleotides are TGTGCCAGCAGCTTAGCGGGCGGCCTGAGGGATACGCAGTATTTT. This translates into CASSLAGGLRDTQYF.

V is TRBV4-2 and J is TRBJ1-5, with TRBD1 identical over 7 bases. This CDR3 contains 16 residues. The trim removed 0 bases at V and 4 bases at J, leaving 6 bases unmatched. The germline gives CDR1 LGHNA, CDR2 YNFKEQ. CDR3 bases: TGTGCCAGCAGCCAAGATCAGACAGGGCGTAATCAGCCCCAGCATTTT. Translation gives CASSQDQTGRNQPQHF.

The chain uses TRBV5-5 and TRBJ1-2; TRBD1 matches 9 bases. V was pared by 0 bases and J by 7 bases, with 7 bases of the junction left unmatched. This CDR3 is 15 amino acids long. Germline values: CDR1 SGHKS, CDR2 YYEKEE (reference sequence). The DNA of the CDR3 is TGTGCCAGCAGCTTGGGGGGACAGGGCAAGGGTGGCTACACCTTC. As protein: CASSLGGQGKGGYTF. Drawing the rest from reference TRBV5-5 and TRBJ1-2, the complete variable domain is DAGVTQSPTHLIKTRGQQVTLRCSPISGHKSVSWYQQVLGQGPQFIFQYYEKEERGRGNFPDRFSARQFPNYSSELNVNALLLGDSALYLCASSLGGQGKGGYTFGSGTRLTVV.

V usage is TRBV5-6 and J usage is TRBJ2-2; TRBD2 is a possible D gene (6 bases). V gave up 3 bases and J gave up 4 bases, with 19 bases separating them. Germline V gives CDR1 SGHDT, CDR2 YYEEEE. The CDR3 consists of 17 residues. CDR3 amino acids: CASSSKAGGSGTGELFF. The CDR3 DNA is TGTGCCAGCAGCTCCAAAGCGGGCGGCTCCGGCACCGGGGAGCTGTTTTTT.

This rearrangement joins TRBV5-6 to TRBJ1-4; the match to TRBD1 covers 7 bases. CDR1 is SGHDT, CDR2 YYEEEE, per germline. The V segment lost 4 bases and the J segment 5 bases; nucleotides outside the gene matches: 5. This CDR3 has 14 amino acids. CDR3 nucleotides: TGTGCCAGCAGCGAGGGACAGCCAAATGAAAAACTGTTTTTT. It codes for CASSEGQPNEKLFF.

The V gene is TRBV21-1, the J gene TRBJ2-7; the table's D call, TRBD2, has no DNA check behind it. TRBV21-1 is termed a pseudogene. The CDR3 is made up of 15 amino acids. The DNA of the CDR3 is TGTGCCAGCAGCAAATTACCCGGACTAGCCTACGAGCAGTACTTC. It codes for CASSKLPGLAYEQYF.

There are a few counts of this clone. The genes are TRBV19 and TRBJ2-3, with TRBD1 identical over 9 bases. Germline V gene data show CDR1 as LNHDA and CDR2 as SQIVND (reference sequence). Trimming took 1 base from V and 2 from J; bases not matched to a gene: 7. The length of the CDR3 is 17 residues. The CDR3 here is CASSIGTGDPSTDTQYF. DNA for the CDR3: TGTGCCAGTAGTATAGGGACAGGGGACCCCTCCACAGATACGCAGTATTTT.

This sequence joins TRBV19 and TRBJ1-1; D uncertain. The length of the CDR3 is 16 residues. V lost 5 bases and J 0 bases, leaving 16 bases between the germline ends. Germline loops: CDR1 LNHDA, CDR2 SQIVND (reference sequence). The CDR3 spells CASSDPISPMNTEAFF. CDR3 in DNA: TGTGCCAGTAGTGACCCCATTAGCCCTATGAACACTGAAGCTTTCTTT.

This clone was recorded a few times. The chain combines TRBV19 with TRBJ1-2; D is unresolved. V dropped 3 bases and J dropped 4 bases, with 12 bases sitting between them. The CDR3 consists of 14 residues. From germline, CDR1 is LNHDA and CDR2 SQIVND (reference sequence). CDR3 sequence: CASSIYRRSYGYTF. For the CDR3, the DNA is TGTGCCAGTAGTATCTACAGAAGATCCTATGGCTACACCTTC.

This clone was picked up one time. The CDR3 sequence is CASSNRGPAFF. The DNA of the CDR3 is TGTGCCAGCAGTAACAGGGGGCCTGCTTTCTTT. The rearrangement uses TRBV2 and TRBJ1-1; 9 nucleotides align to TRBD1. With V trimmed by 5 bases and J by 11 bases, 3 bases remained unmatched. The CDR3 is made up of 11 amino acids. Germline V gene lookup returns CDR1 SNHLY and CDR2 FYNNEI.

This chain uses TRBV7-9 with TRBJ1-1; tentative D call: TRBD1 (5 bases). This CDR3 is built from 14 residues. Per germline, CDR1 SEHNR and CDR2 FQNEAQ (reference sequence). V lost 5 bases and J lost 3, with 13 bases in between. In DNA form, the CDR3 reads TGTGCCAGCAGCCAGGCCAGGGTTGACACTGAAGCTTTCTTT. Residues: CASSQARVDTEAFF.

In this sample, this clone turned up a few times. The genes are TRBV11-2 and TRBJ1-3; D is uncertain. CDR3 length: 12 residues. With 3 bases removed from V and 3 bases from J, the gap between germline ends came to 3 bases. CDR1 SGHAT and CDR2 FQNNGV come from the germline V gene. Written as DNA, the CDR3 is TGTGCCAGCAGCTTTTATGGAAACACCATATATTTT. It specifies CASSFYGNTIYF.

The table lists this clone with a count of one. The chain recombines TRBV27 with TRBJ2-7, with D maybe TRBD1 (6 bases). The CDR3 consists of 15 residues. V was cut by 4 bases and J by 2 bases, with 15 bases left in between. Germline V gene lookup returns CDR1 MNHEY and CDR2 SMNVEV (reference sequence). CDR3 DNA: TGTGCCAGCAGTTCTTCTCCAGGGGCCCCCTACGAGCAGTACTTC. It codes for CASSSSPGAPYEQYF.

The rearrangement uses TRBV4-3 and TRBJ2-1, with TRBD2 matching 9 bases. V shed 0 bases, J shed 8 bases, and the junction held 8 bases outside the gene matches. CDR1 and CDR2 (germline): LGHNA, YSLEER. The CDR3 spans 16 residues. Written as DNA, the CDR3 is TGCGCCAGCAGCCAAGATAGGGCGGGAGGGGTCGATGAGCAGTTCTTC. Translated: CASSQDRAGGVDEQFF.

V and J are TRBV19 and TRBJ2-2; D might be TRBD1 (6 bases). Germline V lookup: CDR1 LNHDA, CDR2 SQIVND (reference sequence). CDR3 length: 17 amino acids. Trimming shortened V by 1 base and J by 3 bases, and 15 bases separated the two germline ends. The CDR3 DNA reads TGTGCCAGTAGTATAGGATACCTACAGGGCGACACCGGGGAGCTGTTTTTT. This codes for CASSIGYLQGDTGELFF. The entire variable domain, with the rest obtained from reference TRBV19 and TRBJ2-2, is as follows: DGGITQSPKYLFRKEGQNVTLSCEQNLNHDAMYWYRQDPGQGLRLIYYSQIVNDFQKGDIAEGYSVSREKKESFPLTVTSAQKNPTAFYLCASSIGYLQGDTGELFFGEGSRLTVL.

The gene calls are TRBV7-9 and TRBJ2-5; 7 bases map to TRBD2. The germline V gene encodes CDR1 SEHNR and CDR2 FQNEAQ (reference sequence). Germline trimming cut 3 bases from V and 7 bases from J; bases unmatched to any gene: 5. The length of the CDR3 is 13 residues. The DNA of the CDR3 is TGTGCCAGCAGCTTCAGCGGGGTGGGGACCCAGTACTTC. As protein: CASSFSGVGTQYF.

The DNA for the CDR3 is TGTGCCAGCAGTCCCGGACAGGGCTCGCCCCACACCTTC. Protein sequence: CASSPGQGSPHTF. This chain links TRBV11-2 with TRBJ1-2; 8 positions agree with TRBD1. Per germline, CDR1 SGHAT and CDR2 FQNNGV. There are 13 residues in the CDR3. V shed 6 bases, J shed 12 bases, and the junction held 12 bases outside the gene matches.

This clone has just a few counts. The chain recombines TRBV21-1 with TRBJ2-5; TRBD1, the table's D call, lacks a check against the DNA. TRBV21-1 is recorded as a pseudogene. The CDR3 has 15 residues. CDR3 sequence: CASTGPRDSEETQYF. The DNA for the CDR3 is TGTGCCAGCACCGGACCTCGGGACAGCGAAGAGACCCAGTACTTC.